Sequencing of this T cell receptor beta chain was carried out in a study of blood T cell repertoires in COVID-19. Study context: Researchers got acute and convalescent COVID-19 samples from the United States, Italy and Spain. From T cells, B-cell-depleted T cells, or PBMCs came the material, which was cDNA or gDNA.

Original data processing: Nucleated cell number was recorded as an estimate derived from reference gene primer amplification. Assay used: immunoSEQ multiplex PCR; TCRdb lists only in-frame clones, some missing. The V and J calls and clone size are taken from that table; D and trimming were inferred from the DNA. The sample lists about 200,000 clones; more than 75% were seen once. Between the trimmed V and J ends, which lost 0 bases and 7 bases, there was a span of 14 bases. CDR1 is SGHTS, CDR2 YDEGEE, per germline. This CDR3 contains 15 residues. The gene calls are TRBV5-8 and TRBJ2-1; D is perhaps TRBD2 (6 bases). The clonotype originates from a man aged 55 to 70 who had recovered from COVID-19. Sequencing was performed on peripheral blood. The DNA for the CDR3 is TGTGCCAGCAGCTTGGGGTTAGCGGAGTTAAATGAGCAGTTCTTC. It specifies CASSLGLAELNEQFF.